One and the same sample provided the 24 T cell receptor beta chains below, sequenced in a study of blood T cell repertoires in COVID-19 (dated by TCRdb to the early 2020s). To prepare the library, the immunoSEQ multiplex PCR assay was applied. What TCRdb holds here is the immuneACCESS table cut down to in-frame rearrangements. Part of the clones is not present; checked against another copy, under half of the missing clones reflect an unresolved V gene, and the others are unexplained. This sample is represented by approximately 240,000 clones; 88% of them were singletons. Of the sample, approximately 2.2% falls within the top ten clones. The sequenced material came from peripheral blood. Receptor source: a woman between 40 and 50 years old who had recovered from COVID-19.

V gene TRBV5-6 combines with J gene TRBJ2-5, with 7 positions matching TRBD2. The CDR3 covers 13 residues. Germline V gene lookup returns CDR1 SGHDT and CDR2 YYEEEE. V lost 4 bases, J lost 1 base, and 1 base stayed unmatched. The CDR3 DNA reads TGTGCCAGCAGCGGCGGGGGCCAAGAGACCCAGTACTTC. It codes for CASSGGGQETQYF.

The chain is built from TRBV14 and TRBJ2-2, with 8 positions matching TRBD1. The V gene's germline CDR1 is SGHDN and CDR2 FVKESK. The CDR3 has 18 amino acids. V trimming: 0 bases; J trimming: 1 base; junction bases outside the gene matches: 7. This CDR3 reads CASSQDAGGYQNTGELFF. CDR3 DNA sequence: TGTGCCAGCAGCCAAGACGCAGGGGGCTATCAGAACACCGGGGAGCTGTTTTTT. The whole variable domain, filled in from reference TRBV14 and TRBJ2-2, reads EAGVTQFPSHSVIEKGQTVTLRCDPISGHDNLYWYRRVMGKEIKFLLHFVKESKQDESGMPNNRFLAERTGGTYSTLKVQPAELEDSGVYFCASSQDAGGYQNTGELFFGEGSRLTVL.

This clone has only one observation. The chain joins TRBV12-5 to TRBJ2-1; TRBD2 aligns across 9 bases. The CDR3 has 13 amino acids. Trimming cost V 1 base and J 9 bases; bases outside gene matches: 1. Per germline, CDR1 LGHNT and CDR2 FRNRAP. The CDR3 region is CASGLGTSAEQFF. DNA for the CDR3: TGTGCTAGTGGTTTGGGGACTAGCGCTGAGCAGTTCTTC.

The chain links TRBV5-1 to TRBJ1-2; D is uncertain. The CDR3 totals 12 residues. Looked up from germline, CDR1 is SGHRS and CDR2 is YFSETQ. V dropped 0 bases and J dropped 6 bases, with 6 bases sitting between them. The CDR3 region is CASSLDYNGYTF. The CDR3 DNA follows: TGCGCCAGCAGCTTGGATTACAATGGCTACACCTTC.

The chain links TRBV7-2 to TRBJ1-2; possible D gene TRBD1, 5 bases. The CDR3 extends over 13 amino acids. Germline assignment: CDR1 SGHTA and CDR2 FQGNSA. Trimming removed 5 bases from V and 6 bases from J, with 13 bases in between. CDR3 DNA: TGTGCCAGCAGCCCGATGACAGAGAATGGCTACACCTTC. Its translation: CASSPMTENGYTF.

V is TRBV4-1 and J is TRBJ2-7; TRBD2 matches 11 bases. The CDR3 length is 16 residues. J lost 2 bases, V lost 5 bases, and 8 bases had no gene match. Per germline, CDR1 MGHRA and CDR2 YSYEKL. Here the CDR3 DNA reads TGCGCCAGCAGCGCCCGACTAGCGGGAATTACCTACGAGCAGTACTTC. Its protein is CASSARLAGITYEQYF.

The genes are TRBV4-1 and TRBJ2-1; 9 nucleotides match TRBD2. Trimming took 4 bases from V and 4 from J; bases not matched to a gene: 5. The CDR3 totals 15 residues. Germline V lookup: CDR1 MGHRA, CDR2 YSYEKL. The CDR3 is CASSPLAGVYNEQFF. For the CDR3, the DNA is TGCGCCAGCAGCCCTTTAGCGGGGGTGTACAATGAGCAGTTCTTC.

CDR3 loop: CASNEVRERYTEAFF. CDR3 nucleotide sequence: TGTGCCAGCAACGAAGTAAGGGAGAGGTACACTGAAGCTTTCTTT. The chain carries TRBV6-5 and TRBJ1-1; D unclear. This CDR3 is 15 amino acids long. The V end was cut by 7 bases, the J end by 3 bases, with 18 bases between. Germline CDR1 is MNHEY and CDR2 is SVGAGI.

This clone has just one count. V and J are TRBV7-2 and TRBJ1-6; tentative D call: TRBD1 (5 bases). Germline CDR1 is SGHTA and CDR2 is FQGNSA. This CDR3 comprises 14 residues. Trimming removed 3 bases at V and 3 bases at J, with 6 bases between. The CDR3 loop reads CASSFDSYNSPLHF. Here the CDR3 DNA reads TGTGCCAGCAGCTTCGACAGCTATAATTCACCCCTCCACTTT.

The V gene is TRBV6-6, the J gene TRBJ2-7; TRBD1 matches at 9 bases. The CDR3 is 15 amino acids. From germline, CDR1 is MNHNY and CDR2 SVGAGI (reference sequence). J gave up 3 bases and V 0 bases, and 3 bases lay outside the gene matches. CDR3 nucleotide sequence: TGTGCCAGCAGTTACTCGAAGGGACAGGGCTACGAGCAGTACTTC. Protein: CASSYSKGQGYEQYF.

V usage is TRBV7-9 and J usage is TRBJ2-1; 7 bases are shared with TRBD1. The CDR3 consists of 15 residues. Germline V gives CDR1 SEHNR, CDR2 FQNEAQ (reference sequence). V shed 4 bases and J 5 bases; nucleotides not matched to a gene: 8. CDR3 nucleotide sequence: TGTGCCAGCAGCTCACACCGGGACAGAAACAATGAGCAGTTCTTC. It encodes CASSSHRDRNNEQFF.

This clone was observed a few times. This sequence joins TRBV7-6 and TRBJ2-1; 15 nucleotides line up with TRBD2. The CDR3 is 17 residues long. Germline CDR1 and CDR2: SGHVS and FNYEAQ. J gave up 8 bases and V 2 bases, and 7 bases lay outside the gene matches. The CDR3 coding sequence is TGTGCCAGCAGCTTATCGGGCGGACTAGCGGGAGGGTATGAGCAGTTCTTC. Translation: CASSLSGGLAGGYEQFF. The full variable domain, in which reference TRBV7-6 and TRBJ2-1 provide the parts outside the CDR3, is GAGVSQSPRYKVTKRGQDVALRCDPISGHVSLYWYRQALGQGPEFLTYFNYEAQQDKSGLPNDRFSAERPEGSISTLTIQRTEQRDSAMYRCASSLSGGLAGGYEQFFGPGTRLTVL.

The chain uses TRBV4-3 and TRBJ1-6; D is unclear. The germline V gene encodes CDR1 LGHNA and CDR2 YSLEER. Trimming shortened V by 0 bases and J by 11 bases, and 23 bases separated the two germline ends. This CDR3 has 18 amino acids. CDR3 sequence (DNA): TGCGCCAGCAGCCAAGATTTCGAGGGAGAAGGACTATGGGCACCCCTCCACTTT. The encoded protein is CASSQDFEGEGLWAPLHF.

The chain joins TRBV6-6 to TRBJ2-3, with a possible D match to TRBD2 (5 bases). CDR3 length: 11 residues. V dropped 6 bases and J dropped 6 bases, with 7 bases sitting between them. The germline CDR1 and CDR2 sequences are MNHNY and SVGAGI (reference sequence). The CDR3 sequence: CASSRRDTQYF. The CDR3 bases are TGTGCCAGCAGCAGGAGGGATACGCAGTATTTT.

The gene calls are TRBV30 and TRBJ1-2; D gene uncertain. The CDR3 contains 11 residues. Germline loops: CDR1 GTSNPN, CDR2 SVGIG (reference sequence). Trimming took 4 bases from V and 4 from J, leaving 7 bases between them. CDR3 bases: TGTGCCTGGACCCCCGGCTATGGCTACACCTTC. Translating it yields CAWTPGYGYTF.

The chain is built from TRBV11-2 and TRBJ2-3, with D unclear. V lost 3 bases to trimming and J lost 3 bases, with 7 bases between them. The CDR3 extends over 13 amino acids. Germline assignment: CDR1 SGHAT and CDR2 FQNNGV. The CDR3 is CASSFPGTDTQYF. The DNA for the CDR3 is TGTGCCAGCAGCTTCCCCGGGACAGATACGCAGTATTTT.

The chain employs TRBV7-2 and TRBJ1-1, with D hard to call. V was trimmed by 3 bases and J by 0 bases, leaving 11 bases between them. Germline V CDR1 and CDR2: SGHTA, FQGNSA. The CDR3 has 15 residues. The CDR3 DNA sequence: TGTGCCAGCAGCTTGGGCAGCAGCATGAACACTGAAGCTTTCTTT. Translated: CASSLGSSMNTEAFF.

This clone was seen a handful of times. The J gene is TRBJ2-1, the V gene TRBV23-1, with 14 bases identical to TRBD2. TRBV23-1 carries the ORF label, with uncertain function. CDR3 length: 18 residues. V lost 4 bases, J lost 6 bases, and 11 bases stayed unmatched. The CDR3, as DNA: TGCGCCAGCAGTCCGACTAGCGGGAGGGCCAATGAGGGCAATGAGCAGTTCTTC. This codes for CASSPTSGRANEGNEQFF.

The CDR3 nucleotides read TGTGCCAGCAGCTTACAGCGGAACACCGGGGAGCTGTTTTTT. Translation gives CASSLQRNTGELFF. This rearrangement joins TRBV7-9 to TRBJ2-2; D gene unclear. Germline V gene data show CDR1 as SEHNR and CDR2 as FQNEAQ (reference sequence). The CDR3 runs 14 residues. Trimming removed 2 bases at V and 1 base at J, with 5 bases between.

The rearrangement joins TRBV11-3 to TRBJ2-3; 15 bases fit TRBD2. V shed 5 bases and J 1 base; nucleotides not matched to a gene: 10. Germline CDR1 reads SGHNT; CDR2 reads YENEEA. The CDR3 runs to 19 residues. CDR3 protein: CASSPRGLAGGLGTDTQYF. The CDR3 DNA sequence: TGTGCCAGCAGCCCGAGGGGACTAGCGGGAGGTTTGGGCACAGATACGCAGTATTTT.

This clone was detected a few times. This chain joins TRBV7-9 and TRBJ2-6; 7 bases fit TRBD1. CDR1 SEHNR and CDR2 FQNEAQ come from the germline V gene (reference sequence). V lost 5 bases to trimming and J lost 2 bases; unmatched junction nucleotides: 6. The CDR3 runs to 16 residues. The CDR3 DNA is TGTGCCAGCAGCGACGACAGGGCACCTGGGGCCAACGTCCTGACTTTC. Protein: CASSDDRAPGANVLTF.

The chain uses TRBV19 and TRBJ2-3; TRBD2 matches 13 bases. Trimming removed 9 bases from V and 5 bases from J; junction bases left unmatched: 11. This CDR3 contains 16 residues. Germline V lookup: CDR1 LNHDA, CDR2 SQIVND (reference sequence). CDR3 in amino acids: CASKTFGLAGVDTQYF. The CDR3 region has the DNA TGTGCCAGCAAGACTTTTGGACTAGCGGGAGTAGATACGCAGTATTTT.

This sequence joins TRBV28 and TRBJ2-3; TRBD1 matches 7 bases. V dropped 5 bases and J dropped 3; count of bases not matched to a gene: 14. The V gene's germline CDR1 is MDHEN and CDR2 SYDVKM. The CDR3 is 17 amino acids. CDR3 loop: CASSVQQGNKGTDTQYF. CDR3 DNA: TGTGCCAGCAGTGTCCAACAGGGGAACAAAGGGACAGATACGCAGTATTTT. Looking up the rest from reference TRBV28 and TRBJ2-3 gives the full variable domain: DVKVTQSSRYLVKRTGEKVFLECVQDMDHENMFWYRQDPGLGLRLIYFSYDVKMKEKGDIPEGYSVSREKKERFSLILESASTNQTSMYLCASSVQQGNKGTDTQYFGPGTRLTVL.

The chain recombines TRBV3-1 (or the pseudogene TRBV3-2) with TRBJ1-6, with D maybe TRBD1 (6 bases). This CDR3 comprises 14 residues. Germline V lookup: CDR1 LGHDT, CDR2 YNNKEL (reference sequence). The V end was cut by 4 bases, the J end by 6 bases, with 10 bases between. CDR3 nucleotide sequence: TGTGCCAGCAGCCTAGGACAGACTAATTCACCCCTCCACTTT. Its translation is CASSLGQTNSPLHF.